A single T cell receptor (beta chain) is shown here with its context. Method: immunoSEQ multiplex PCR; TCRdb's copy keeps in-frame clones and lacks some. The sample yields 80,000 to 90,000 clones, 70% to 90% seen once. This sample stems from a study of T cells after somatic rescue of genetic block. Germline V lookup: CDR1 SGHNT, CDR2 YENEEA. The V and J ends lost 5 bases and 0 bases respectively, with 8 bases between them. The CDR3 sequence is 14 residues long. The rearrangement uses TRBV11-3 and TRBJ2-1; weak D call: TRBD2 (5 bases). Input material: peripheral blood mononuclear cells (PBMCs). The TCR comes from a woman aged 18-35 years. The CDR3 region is CASSPGNSYNEQFF. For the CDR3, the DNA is TGTGCCAGCAGCCCGGGGAACTCCTACAATGAGCAGTTCTTC.